The text below deals with one T cell receptor (beta chain). These data are taken from a study of shared clonotypes between healthy human individuals. The germline V gene encodes CDR1 SGHTA and CDR2 FQGNSA. Trimming at V came to 3 bases and at J to 4 bases, leaving 11 bases not matched to a gene. The CDR3 runs 16 residues. Here immunoSEQ multiplex PCR was the method, and the copy in TCRdb shows in-frame clones only, minus some. The data contain over 95,000 clones, around 65% of them singletons. The chain links TRBV7-2 to TRBJ2-7; 8 bases match TRBD2. The sample comprised memory CD8+ T cells sorted from blood. The subset is: CD45RO+ cells pooled with CCR7-negative TemRA cells. This TCR was recovered from a woman aged 25 to 39 in good health. CDR3 in DNA: TGTGCCAGCAGCTTCAGTCCTACGGGAGGGCGGTACGAGCAGTACTTC. Residues: CASSFSPTGGRYEQYF.